One and the same sample provided the 32 T cell receptor beta chains below, sequenced in a study of T cell repertoires in cytomegalovirus infection. One entry per CDR3 protein, called by TCRdb with MiXCR from the reads. The table lists about 310,000 distinct CDR3 sequences, roughly 9.3% of them singletons. Source material: PBMCs. The receptors stem from a human donor in good health (CMV status not recorded). Some clones in this sample may be carry-over from other donors' samples.

The chain has TRBV15 and TRBJ2-3; D is unclear. The length of the CDR3 is 13 residues. Trimming took off 0 bases at V and 8 bases at J, with 9 bases between the two ends. Germline CDR1 LNHNV, CDR2 YYDKDF (reference sequence). The DNA of the CDR3 is TGTGCCACCAGCAGAGATAGTGTCGGTACGCAGTATTTT. It codes for CATSRDSVGTQYF.

This rearrangement joins TRBV20-1 to TRBJ2-5; a possible D gene is TRBD1 (6 bases). Trimming removed 6 bases at V and 2 bases at J, with 13 bases between. This CDR3 is 13 amino acids long. The germline V gene has CDR1 DFQATT and CDR2 SNEGSKA (reference sequence). CDR3 region: CSAHDRTQETQYF. CDR3 bases: TGCAGTGCGCACGACAGGACTCAAGAGACCCAGTACTTC.

This clonotype appeared many times. V is TRBV7-9 and J is TRBJ2-1, with TRBD2 matching 9 bases. V lost 2 bases to trimming and J lost 3 bases; unmatched junction nucleotides: 2. This CDR3 is built from 15 residues. Germline-derived CDR1 and CDR2 are SEHNR and FQNEAQ (reference sequence). The CDR3 sequence: CASSLPRGGYNEQFF. DNA of the CDR3: TGTGCCAGCAGCTTACCGCGGGGGGGCTACAATGAGCAGTTCTTC.

Here the CDR3 reads CASSLIRGTQYF. The CDR3 bases are TGTGCCAGCAGTTTGATTCGGGGGACGCAGTATTTT. The chain uses TRBV28 and TRBJ2-3, with D perhaps TRBD2 (6 bases). The length of the CDR3 is 12 residues. V was cut by 3 bases and J by 9 bases, with 10 bases left in between. Germline V gene data show CDR1 as MDHEN and CDR2 as SYDVKM.

A note on this clonotype: An end of the junction does not agree with germline; a read error may underlie this. The chain has TRBV29-1 and TRBJ2-6, with 9 bases matching TRBD1. Germline CDR1 reads SQVTM; CDR2 reads ANQGSEA. This CDR3 region has 23 residues. As DNA, the CDR3 is TGCAGCGTTGAAGAGGGGGTGAGGACAGGGGTTTCGTCGAGAGAAATTGGGGCCAACGTCCTGATTTTC. The encoded protein is CSVEEGVRTGVSSREIGANVLIF.

This clonotype was counted many times. The J gene is TRBJ2-5, the V gene TRBV18, with D possibly matching TRBD1 (5 bases). CDR3 length equals 16 residues. Germline lookup yields CDR1 KGHSH and CDR2 LQKENI. V dropped 4 bases and J dropped 0 bases, with 15 bases sitting between them. The CDR3 here is CASSRRSPGNQETQYF. CDR3 DNA sequence: TGTGCCAGCTCACGACGTTCCCCAGGGAACCAAGAGACCCAGTACTTC. The full variable domain, rest sourced from reference TRBV18 and TRBJ2-5, is NAGVMQNPRHLVRRRGQEARLRCSPMKGHSHVYWYRQLPEEGLKFMVYLQKENIIDESGMPKERFSAEFPKEGPSILRIQQVVRGDSAAYFCASSRRSPGNQETQYFGPGTRLLVL.

This clonotype was found a few times. This rearrangement joins TRBV18 to TRBJ1-2; 8 positions match TRBD1. This CDR3 region has 17 residues. The germline V gene has CDR1 KGHSH and CDR2 LQKENI. Trimming at V came to 6 bases and at J to 4 bases, leaving 16 bases not matched to a gene. Here the CDR3 reads CASSRDRGTLTLYGYTF. The CDR3 DNA reads TGTGCCAGCTCCCGCGACAGGGGCACCTTAACCCTCTATGGCTACACCTTC.

J is TRBJ1-1 and V is TRBV3-1; D is perhaps TRBD1 (5 bases). Per the germline V gene, CDR1 is LGHDT and CDR2 is YNNKEL (reference sequence). Trimming took off 0 bases at V and 10 bases at J, with 9 bases between the two ends. The CDR3 is made up of 12 amino acids. CDR3 sequence reads: CASSQEAGGAFF. The CDR3 DNA reads as TGTGCCAGCAGCCAAGAGGCGGGGGGAGCTTTCTTT.

This clonotype was seen at least ten times. This chain connects TRBV7-2 to TRBJ2-7, with 8 bases lining up with TRBD2. Germline CDR1 reads SGHTA; CDR2 reads FQGNSA. There are 17 residues in the CDR3. J gave up 2 bases and V 5 bases, and 14 bases lay outside the gene matches. The CDR3, as DNA: TGTGCCAGCAGCATGATGGCGGGGGGAGGCCAAACCTACGAGCAGTACGTC. Translated, it gives CASSMMAGGGQTYEQYV.

This clonotype was seen at least ten times. The chain uses TRBV12-3 or TRBV12-4 and TRBJ2-1, with D perhaps matching TRBD2 (5 bases). With 5 bases removed from V and 0 bases from J, the gap between germline ends came to 14 bases. The CDR3 has 16 residues. The CDR3 region is CASSDPGVSSYNEQFF. Written as DNA, the CDR3 is TGTGCCAGCAGTGATCCCGGGGTGAGCTCCTACAATGAGCAGTTCTTC.

This clonotype was counted only a few times. This chain uses TRBV5-1 with TRBJ1-4; D unresolved. Looked up from germline, CDR1 is SGHRS and CDR2 is YFSETQ. The CDR3 runs to 15 residues. Trimming stripped 0 bases from V and 0 bases from J, with 6 bases between. The CDR3 region has the DNA TGCGCCAGCAGCTTGGATCCAGCAACTAATGAAAAACTGTTTTTT. This sequence encodes CASSLDPATNEKLFF.

There are a few counts of this clonotype. The chain couples TRBV3-1 to TRBJ2-1; D is unresolved. Germline V gene sequence: CDR1 LGHDT, CDR2 YNNKEL (reference sequence). V was clipped by 4 bases and J by 0 bases, with 10 bases between them. The CDR3 runs to 15 residues. CDR3 in amino acids: CASSPRSPSYNEQFF. CDR3 nucleotide sequence: TGTGCCAGCAGCCCGAGGAGCCCCTCCTACAATGAGCAGTTCTTC.

This clonotype appeared many times. The chain joins TRBV12-3 or TRBV12-4 to TRBJ2-7; no reliable D call. With 7 bases removed from V and 0 bases from J, the gap between germline ends came to 10 bases. The CDR3 extends over 13 amino acids. CDR3 nucleotides: TGTGCCAGCAAAGGTCCCCCCTCCTACGAGCAGTACGTC. This gives the protein CASKGPPSYEQYV.

This clonotype has just a few counts. V gene TRBV12-3 or TRBV12-4 combines with J gene TRBJ2-1; weak D call: TRBD2 (5 bases). The CDR3 spans 16 residues. Trimming removed 5 bases from V and 5 bases from J, with 19 bases in between. The CDR3, as DNA: TGTGCCAGCAGTCCATACCCCGGGATTCTTAACAATGAGCAGTTCTTC. Its translation is CASSPYPGILNNEQFF.

This clonotype was seen at least ten times. The chain links TRBV12-3 or TRBV12-4 to TRBJ1-3; TRBD1 matches at 7 bases. The CDR3 spans 17 residues. J lost 3 bases, V lost 3 bases, and 11 bases had no gene match. The CDR3 coding sequence is TGTGCCAGCAGTTTTCTCCCCCGAGGGACAGATGGAAACACCATATATTTT. This codes for CASSFLPRGTDGNTIYF.

Many counts were recorded for this clonotype. The rearrangement uses TRBV19 and TRBJ1-1; D ambiguous. This CDR3 comprises 14 residues. Trimming pared 1 base from V and 2 bases from J, leaving 8 bases between. Germline V CDR1 and CDR2: LNHDA, SQIVND (reference sequence). CDR3 protein: CASSIGGGNTEAFF. The CDR3 bases are TGTGCCAGTAGTATAGGAGGAGGAAACACTGAAGCTTTCTTT.

This clonotype appeared a few times. The chain employs TRBV20-1 and TRBJ2-7; 7 nucleotides match TRBD2. The CDR3 is 15 residues long. The germline CDR1 and CDR2 sequences are DFQATT and SNEGSKA (reference sequence). The trim removed 3 bases at V and 3 bases at J, leaving 11 bases unmatched. CDR3 in amino acids: CSARSAGELGYEQYF. In DNA, the CDR3 is TGCAGTGCTAGGTCGGCGGGGGAACTTGGCTACGAGCAGTACTTC.

There are many counts of this clonotype. The chain combines TRBV5-1 with TRBJ2-6; D gene uncertain. Trimming pared 6 bases from V and 0 bases from J, leaving 10 bases between. Germline CDR1 is SGHRS and CDR2 is YFSETQ. The CDR3 extends over 15 amino acids. CDR3 amino acids: CASTSVVSGANVLTF. CDR3 bases: TGCGCCAGCACCTCCGTCGTCTCTGGGGCCAACGTCCTGACTTTC.

This clonotype came up a few times. The chain couples TRBV7-9 to TRBJ2-5; D is tentatively TRBD1 or TRBD2 (6 bases each). The germline V gene has CDR1 SEHNR and CDR2 FQNEAQ (reference sequence). The CDR3 runs 15 residues. V gave up 5 bases and J gave up 4 bases, with 17 bases separating them. CDR3 in amino acids: CASSPTSRGAETQYF. CDR3 DNA: TGTGCCAGCAGCCCTACCTCGAGGGGGGCAGAGACCCAGTACTTC.

This clonotype appeared many times. This chain uses TRBV7-8 with TRBJ2-2, with D maybe TRBD2 (6 bases). The CDR3 extends over 16 amino acids. The V and J ends lost 5 bases and 5 bases respectively, with 18 bases between them. CDR1 and CDR2 from the germline V gene are SGHVS and FQNEAQ. The CDR3 DNA sequence: TGTGCCAGCAGCCCAGACTTTTGGGGGGAAACCGGGGAGCTGTTTTTT. This encodes CASSPDFWGETGELFF.

This clonotype was seen ten or more times. The rearrangement uses TRBV7-9 and TRBJ1-1; tentative D call: TRBD1 (5 bases). Per germline, CDR1 SEHNR and CDR2 FQNEAQ (reference sequence). V was shortened by 5 bases and J by 4 bases, with 11 bases between the two germline ends. The CDR3 runs 13 residues. In DNA, the CDR3 is TGTGCCAGCAGCGGAACAGGCTTCACTGAAGCTTTCTTT. It encodes CASSGTGFTEAFF.

This clonotype occurred many times. The rearrangement uses TRBV20-1 and TRBJ2-3, with 10 bases lining up with TRBD2. The germline V gene encodes CDR1 DFQATT and CDR2 SNEGSKA (reference sequence). This CDR3 comprises 13 residues. V was pared by 5 bases and J by 4 bases, with 3 bases of the junction left unmatched. The CDR3 sequence is CSALAGEADTQYF. In nucleotides, the CDR3 is TGCAGTGCTCTAGCGGGGGAGGCAGATACGCAGTATTTT.

This clonotype was picked up a small number of times. The chain uses TRBV20-1 and TRBJ1-2, with D uncertain. CDR1 and CDR2 (germline): DFQATT, SNEGSKA (reference sequence). V lost 1 base and J lost 1, with 13 bases in between. The CDR3 is made up of 15 amino acids. CDR3: CSARVEILSNYGYTF. In DNA form, the CDR3 reads TGCAGTGCTAGAGTGGAAATACTCAGTAACTATGGCTACACCTTC.

In its sample, this clonotype was seen many times. The chain combines TRBV12-3 or TRBV12-4 with TRBJ1-4; 9 nucleotides align to TRBD1. The junction had 7 bases not matched to a gene; V was cut back by 6 bases and J by 8 bases. CDR3 length: 14 amino acids. The CDR3 loop reads CASSTGTGNEKLFF. The CDR3 DNA follows: TGTGCCAGCAGCACCGGGACAGGGAACGAAAAACTGTTTTTT.

This clonotype was observed many times. The chain joins TRBV11-2 to TRBJ1-2, with D perhaps matching TRBD1 (5 bases). The CDR3 has 19 amino acids. V was trimmed by 7 bases and J by 2 bases, leaving 29 bases between them. CDR1 and CDR2 from the germline V gene are SGHAT and FQNNGV. CDR3 bases: TGTGCCAGCACCTCATTGATTAACCGGGACCGAAAAGAGAACTATGGCTACACCTTC. Amino acids: CASTSLINRDRKENYGYTF.

Many counts were recorded for this clonotype. The chain has TRBV12-3 or TRBV12-4 and TRBJ2-7; D is possibly TRBD1 (6 bases). With 6 bases removed from V and 7 bases from J, the gap between germline ends came to 16 bases. The CDR3 extends over 13 amino acids. The CDR3 DNA reads TGTGCCAGCAGCCCGTACAGGGACGGTGAGCAGTACTTC. It translates to CASSPYRDGEQYF.

Ten or more counts support this clonotype. The chain has TRBV14 and TRBJ2-3, with D maybe TRBD2 (5 bases). This CDR3 has 15 residues. The V gene's germline CDR1 is SGHDN and CDR2 FVKESK. Trimming shortened V by 1 base and J by 4 bases, and 12 bases separated the two germline ends. The CDR3 nucleotides read TGTGCCAGCAGCCAAGTTTTGGGGAGCGCAGATACGCAGTATTTT. Encoded protein: CASSQVLGSADTQYF.

This clonotype was seen many times. The chain joins TRBV12-3 or TRBV12-4 to TRBJ2-7, with D tentatively TRBD2 (6 bases). Trimming removed 3 bases at V and 5 bases at J, with 20 bases between. This CDR3 has 16 amino acids. CDR3 protein: CASSFAWGGEVNEQYF. For the CDR3, the DNA is TGTGCCAGCAGTTTCGCGTGGGGCGGGGAGGTCAACGAGCAGTACTTC.

This clonotype was counted at least ten times. The genes are TRBV5-6 and TRBJ1-1; maybe TRBD1 (5 bases). CDR1 is SGHDT and CDR2 is YYEEEE in the germline V gene. The CDR3 is 13 amino acids. Trimming left V 7 bases short and J 5 bases short, with 15 bases between. The CDR3 coding sequence is TGTGCCAGCCGGGGCGATCCGAGTACTGAAGCTTTCTTT. The encoded protein is CASRGDPSTEAFF.

This clonotype was seen repeatedly, ten times or more. CDR3 loop: CASSQGGLEAFF. In nucleotides, the CDR3 is TGCGCCAGCAGCCAAGGGGGTCTTGAAGCTTTCTTT. The gene calls are TRBV4-1 and TRBJ1-1, with D uncertain. CDR3 size: 12 residues. V lost 1 base and J 7 bases, leaving 7 bases between the germline ends. Germline V lookup: CDR1 MGHRA, CDR2 YSYEKL.

This clonotype was recorded many times. The chain links TRBV28 to TRBJ1-6; possible D gene TRBD1, 5 bases. Germline V lookup: CDR1 MDHEN, CDR2 SYDVKM. The CDR3 consists of 15 residues. V lost 8 bases, J lost 0 bases, and 11 bases lay in between. The CDR3 sequence: CASGTVSSYNSPLHF. CDR3 nucleotides: TGTGCCAGCGGGACGGTTAGCTCCTATAATTCACCCCTCCACTTT.

The V gene is TRBV3-1, the J gene TRBJ1-1, with 7 bases matching TRBD1. Trimming cost V 1 base and J 0 bases; bases outside gene matches: 5. Germline CDR1 LGHDT, CDR2 YNNKEL (reference sequence). The CDR3 contains 16 residues. The CDR3 loop is CASSQGTGDLNTEAFF. As DNA, the CDR3 is TGTGCCAGCAGCCAAGGGACAGGAGATTTGAACACTGAAGCTTTCTTT.